Listed here are 27 T cell receptor beta chains from one sample, sequenced in a study of T-cell reconstitution after alpha-beta-depleted transplantation in children. Researchers prepared the TCRbeta library using unique molecular identifiers, the study reports. MiXCR, applied by TCRdb to the PCR reads, yields one record per CDR3 protein. The data hold fewer than 550,000 distinct CDR3 sequences, with approximately 11% observed a single time. The sequenced sample was PBMCs from the stem cell graft donor, obtained from the stem cell graft. The receptors shown here come from a human donor who donated a stem cell graft to a child with acute myeloid leukemia.

The chain combines TRBV6-5 with TRBJ2-2; D gene ambiguous. The CDR3 loop spans 12 amino acids. The V end was cut by 7 bases, the J end by 6 bases, with 9 bases between. In germline, CDR1 is MNHEY, CDR2 SVGAGI. The CDR3 bases are TGTGCCAGCAAGTTGATCTCCGGGGAGCTGTTTTTT. Its protein product is CASKLISGELFF.

This chain uses TRBV18 with TRBJ2-7; 8 positions match TRBD2. Germline lookup yields CDR1 KGHSH and CDR2 LQKENI. J gave up 6 bases and V 5 bases, and 9 bases lay outside the gene matches. The length of the CDR3 is 14 residues. The CDR3 nucleotides are TGTGCCAGCTCAAGACGGGAGGGGCGAGGCGAGCAGTACTTC. Its translation is CASSRREGRGEQYF.

The gene calls are TRBV18 and TRBJ2-7; TRBD1 aligns across 7 bases. The length of the CDR3 is 14 residues. V lost 6 bases to trimming and J lost 4 bases; unmatched junction nucleotides: 9. Germline V CDR1 and CDR2: KGHSH, LQKENI. The CDR3 protein is CASSQEQGLYEQYF. The CDR3 DNA follows: TGTGCCAGCTCCCAAGAACAGGGGTTGTACGAGCAGTACTTC.

The gene calls are TRBV30 and TRBJ2-7; D remains unclear. V lost 0 bases, J lost 4 bases, and 7 bases lay in between. From germline, CDR1 is GTSNPN and CDR2 SVGIG (reference sequence). The CDR3 length is 12 residues. CDR3 coding DNA: TGTGCCTGGAGTGTACTCGGTTACGAGCAGTACGTC. Encoded protein: CAWSVLGYEQYV.

The chain links TRBV27 to TRBJ2-1, with 7 bases lining up with TRBD1. The V and J ends lost 4 bases and 4 bases, in that order; junction bases with no gene match: 10. The germline V gene encodes CDR1 MNHEY and CDR2 SMNVEV (reference sequence). The CDR3 has 16 amino acids. Here the CDR3 DNA reads TGTGCCAGCAGTTCTCCAGGGGGTATGAGGTACAATGAGCAGTTCTTC. It translates to CASSSPGGMRYNEQFF.

J is TRBJ2-3 and V is TRBV5-1; TRBD2 is a possible D gene (5 bases). This CDR3 comprises 15 residues. The V end was cut by 4 bases, the J end by 7 bases, with 19 bases between. Looked up from germline, CDR1 is SGHRS and CDR2 is YFSETQ. CDR3 sequence: CASSQPEVVGNTQYF. The CDR3 bases are TGCGCCAGCAGCCAACCGGAGGTCGTGGGAAATACGCAGTATTTT.

This clonotype was observed a few times. The CDR3 loop reads CSVSRGQMNTEAFF. The CDR3, as DNA: TGCAGCGTCTCAAGGGGGCAGATGAACACTGAAGCTTTCTTT. The chain has TRBV29-1 and TRBJ1-1, with 7 bases matching TRBD1. The CDR3 contains 14 residues. With V trimmed by 6 bases and J by 0 bases, 7 bases remained unmatched. The V gene's germline CDR1 is SQVTM and CDR2 ANQGSEA.

A few counts support this clonotype. CDR3: CASSSPEPAGANVLTF. DNA for the CDR3: TGCGCCAGCAGCTCCCCAGAACCGGCAGGGGCCAACGTCCTGACTTTC. V and J are TRBV5-1 and TRBJ2-6, with no clear D. The germline V gene encodes CDR1 SGHRS and CDR2 YFSETQ. V was clipped by 3 bases and J by 4 bases, with 14 bases between them. CDR3 length equals 16 residues.

Many counts were recorded for this clonotype. The rearrangement uses TRBV9 and TRBJ2-1; D perhaps matches TRBD1 (5 bases). The V end was cut by 3 bases, the J end by 4 bases, with 5 bases between. Germline CDR1 SGDLS, CDR2 YYNGEE. There are 12 residues in the CDR3. This CDR3 reads CASSGQYNEQFF. DNA for the CDR3: TGTGCCAGCAGCGGACAGTACAATGAGCAGTTCTTC.

The genes are TRBV24-1 and TRBJ2-2, with a possible D match to TRBD1 (7 bases). V lost 3 bases, J lost 6 bases, and 16 bases lay in between. CDR3 length equals 16 residues. CDR1 is KGHDR and CDR2 is SFDVKD in the germline V gene. In nucleotides, the CDR3 is TGTGCCACCAGTGATCCCCGCAGGGGGGACGCCGGGGAGCTGTTTTTT. Residues: CATSDPRRGDAGELFF.

This chain joins TRBV5-6 and TRBJ2-5; D not resolved. Germline V gene sequence: CDR1 SGHDT, CDR2 YYEEEE. V lost 4 bases and J lost 2, with 15 bases in between. This CDR3 spans 15 amino acids. The CDR3 region is CASSPPEFVQETQYF. The CDR3 region has the DNA TGTGCCAGCAGCCCACCCGAGTTCGTACAAGAGACCCAGTACTTC. The entire variable domain, with the rest obtained from reference TRBV5-6 and TRBJ2-5, is as follows: DAGVTQSPTHLIKTRGQQVTLRCSPKSGHDTVSWYQQALGQGPQFIFQYYEEEERQRGNFPDRFSGHQFPNYSSELNVNALLLGDSALYLCASSPPEFVQETQYFGPGTRLLVL.

In its sample, this clonotype was seen many times. This chain connects TRBV9 to TRBJ2-2; D is unclear. The ends were cut back, 4 bases at V and 5 bases at J, with 12 bases in the middle. CDR3 length: 14 residues. Germline loops: CDR1 SGDLS, CDR2 YYNGEE. This chain's CDR3 is CASSPEVLTGELFF. CDR3 DNA sequence: TGTGCCAGCAGCCCCGAGGTCCTGACCGGGGAGCTGTTTTTT.

This clonotype turned up a few times. This chain joins TRBV12-3 or TRBV12-4 and TRBJ2-3; 11 bases are shared with TRBD1. With 4 bases clipped from V and 4 bases from J, the junction kept 13 bases outside the gene matches. The CDR3 covers 18 residues. The CDR3 sequence is CASSSLGQGAKFPDTQYF. In DNA form, the CDR3 reads TGTGCCAGCAGTTCTCTCGGACAGGGGGCGAAGTTCCCAGATACGCAGTATTTT.

This chain uses TRBV5-1 with TRBJ1-5, with 10 bases fitting TRBD1. Losses at the gene ends were 4 bases for V and 4 bases for J; bases not matched to a gene: 5. In germline, CDR1 is SGHRS, CDR2 YFSETQ. The CDR3 extends over 15 amino acids. The CDR3 sequence is CASSRGTGENQPQHF. As DNA, the CDR3 is TGCGCCAGCAGCAGAGGGACAGGGGAAAATCAGCCCCAGCATTTT.

This clonotype was observed a handful of times. V usage is TRBV5-1 and J usage is TRBJ2-7, with a possible D match to TRBD1 (5 bases). Per germline, CDR1 SGHRS and CDR2 YFSETQ. V was cut by 6 bases and J by 2 bases, with 15 bases left in between. This CDR3 has 14 residues. The CDR3 sequence is CASNPQGLTYEQYF. CDR3 sequence (DNA): TGCGCCAGCAATCCCCAGGGTTTAACCTACGAGCAGTACTTC.

This clonotype was counted a few times. This sequence joins TRBV6-1 and TRBJ1-6; no definite D call. This CDR3 has 17 residues. Trimming left V 6 bases short and J 1 base short, with 16 bases between. Germline CDR1 MNHNS, CDR2 SASEGT. CDR3 bases: TGTGCCAGCAGCCGCACTCGTTCGGGATCCTATAATTCACCCCTCCACTTT. This gives the protein CASSRTRSGSYNSPLHF.

This clonotype has only a few counts. The gene calls are TRBV7-2 and TRBJ1-3; D is perhaps TRBD1 (6 bases). CDR1 is SGHTA and CDR2 is FQGNSA in the germline V gene. The CDR3 has 15 residues. The V end lost 2 bases, the J end lost 2 bases, and 10 bases lay between the germline ends. The CDR3 DNA reads as TGTGCCAGCAGCTTACGGGGGGCAACTGGAAACACCATATATTTT. Translation: CASSLRGATGNTIYF.

On this clonotype itself: Relative to the germline gene, one junction end is altered; a read error may explain this. CDR3 residues: CTARGTSGPNNEQFF. As DNA, the CDR3 is TGCACTGCTAGGGGTACTAGCGGCCCGAACAATGAGCAGTTCTTC. The chain has TRBV20-1 and TRBJ2-1; TRBD2 agrees at 8 bases. Germline V gene data show CDR1 as DFQATT and CDR2 as SNEGSKA (reference sequence). The length of the CDR3 is 15 residues.

The gene calls are TRBV4-2 and TRBJ2-7; D unclear. Germline CDR1 is LGHNA and CDR2 is YNFKEQ. The CDR3 loop spans 13 amino acids. Trimming took 9 bases from V and 0 from J, leaving 12 bases between them. CDR3 bases: TGTGCCAGACCGGAGTACAGCTCCTACGAGCAGTACGTC. Translated, it gives CARPEYSSYEQYV.

This clonotype was found a few times. The CDR3 sequence: CASSYPGRNTEAFF. CDR3 sequence (DNA): TGTGCCAGCAGTTACCCAGGAAGGAACACTGAAGCTTTCTTT. The V and J genes are TRBV6-5 and TRBJ1-1; D remains ambiguous. The V end was cut by 2 bases, the J end by 1 base, with 8 bases between. This CDR3 has 14 amino acids. The germline V gene encodes CDR1 MNHEY and CDR2 SVGAGI.

This clonotype turned up a few times. The chain is built from TRBV20-1 and TRBJ2-3, with D tentatively TRBD2 (6 bases). CDR3 length: 11 residues. The germline V and J ends were trimmed by 5 bases and 3 bases, with 6 bases remaining between them. The germline gives CDR1 DFQATT, CDR2 SNEGSKA (reference sequence). The CDR3 nucleotides are TGCAGTGCTGCGGGGACAGATACGCAGTATTTT. It translates to CSAAGTDTQYF.

The rearrangement links TRBV21-1 to TRBJ1-3; the table's D call TRBD1 went unverified against the DNA. TRBV21-1 is a recognized pseudogene. The CDR3 extends over 14 amino acids. The DNA for the CDR3 is TGTGCCAGGAACAGGGCCATTTCTGGAAACACCATATATTTT. It encodes CARNRAISGNTIYF.

A few counts support this clonotype. The chain combines TRBV14 with TRBJ2-2; D is unresolved. Trimming cost V 0 bases and J 5 bases, with 4 bases left between them. The CDR3 is 13 residues long. In germline, CDR1 is SGHDN, CDR2 FVKESK. CDR3 DNA: TGTGCCAGCAGCCAAGATCTGACCGGGGAGCTGTTTTTT. The encoded protein is CASSQDLTGELFF.

A note on this clonotype: The conserved phenylalanine or tryptophan normally closing the CDR3 is absent here, so this likely arose from a read error. V is TRBV4-3 and J is TRBJ2-7; D uncertain. The CDR3 contains 15 residues. V was trimmed by 1 base and J by 0 bases, leaving 10 bases between them. Germline V CDR1 and CDR2: LGHNA, YSLEER. The CDR3 region is CASSQGVGNSYEQYI. The CDR3 DNA follows: TGCGCCAGCAGCCAAGGCGTTGGTAACTCCTACGAGCAGTACATC.

This clonotype was counted between two and nine times. The V and J genes are TRBV10-3 and TRBJ2-5, with D possibly being TRBD1 (6 bases). Looked up from germline, CDR1 is ENHRY and CDR2 is SYGVKD. The CDR3 runs 15 residues. V lost 3 bases, J lost 5 bases, and 16 bases lay in between. The CDR3 spells CAISEGDRLRETQYF. For the CDR3, the DNA is TGTGCCATCAGTGAAGGAGACAGGCTCCGGGAGACCCAGTACTTC.

This clonotype was detected ten times or more. Here the CDR3 reads CASSVARPSDTQYF. The CDR3 region has the DNA TGTGCCAGCAGCGTAGCCAGGCCCTCAGATACGCAGTATTTT. This rearrangement joins TRBV9 to TRBJ2-3, with unresolved D. The CDR3 contains 14 residues. Germline CDR1 is SGDLS and CDR2 is YYNGEE. V lost 0 bases and J lost 4, with 9 bases in between.

This clonotype has at least ten counts. The chain carries TRBV6-5 and TRBJ2-1; maybe TRBD1 (5 bases). Looked up from germline, CDR1 is MNHEY and CDR2 is SVGAGI. Between the trimmed V and J ends, which lost 2 bases and 5 bases, there was a span of 7 bases. The CDR3 is made up of 13 amino acids. The CDR3 here is CASSYGADNEQFF. The CDR3 region has the DNA TGTGCCAGCAGTTACGGGGCAGACAATGAGCAGTTCTTC.